Presented here are 12 T cell receptor beta chains from one specimen sequenced in a study of T cell responses to AZD1222 COVID-19 vaccine. Sequencing used immunoSEQ multiplex PCR; TCRdb keeps in-frame clones, though not all of them. The data contain some 170,000 clones, around 89% of them seen just once; the ten biggest clones take up more than 4%. The source was peripheral blood, collected 28 days after the second AZD1222 dose. The receptors originated from an adult who received the AZD1222 COVID-19 vaccine.

The chain links TRBV30 to TRBJ1-2; D is ambiguous. The CDR3 sequence is 14 residues long. Germline values: CDR1 GTSNPN, CDR2 SVGIG (reference sequence). V lost 0 bases and J lost 1, with 9 bases in between. CDR3 loop: CAWSVWGFNYGYTF. The CDR3 nucleotides are TGTGCCTGGAGTGTCTGGGGATTTAACTATGGCTACACCTTC.

This chain uses TRBV3-1 (or the pseudogene TRBV3-2) with TRBJ2-5, with D perhaps matching TRBD1 (6 bases). This CDR3 is built from 14 residues. Germline V gives CDR1 LGHDT, CDR2 YNNKEL (reference sequence). Trimming left V 6 bases short and J 5 bases short, with 16 bases between. CDR3 nucleotide sequence: TGTGCCAGCAGTCCCCGGGACAATGGTGAGACCCAGTACTTC. This gives the protein CASSPRDNGETQYF.

This chain connects TRBV29-1 to TRBJ2-3; 8 positions match TRBD2. Germline V lookup: CDR1 SQVTM, CDR2 ANQGSEA. The ends lost 5 bases at V and 6 bases at J; junction bases unmatched: 19. There are 17 residues in the CDR3. The CDR3 spells CSVPSWRGDPRGDTQYF. CDR3 in DNA: TGCAGCGTTCCATCGTGGCGGGGGGACCCCCGCGGGGATACGCAGTATTTT.

The J gene is TRBJ1-1, the V gene TRBV4-2; D is ambiguous. Looked up from germline, CDR1 is LGHNA and CDR2 is YNFKEQ. The CDR3 length is 14 residues. V lost 3 bases and J 0 bases, leaving 8 bases between the germline ends. The DNA for the CDR3 is TGTGCCAGCAGCCATTCCTCACTGAACACTGAAGCTTTCTTT. This gives the protein CASSHSSLNTEAFF.

The J gene is TRBJ1-1, the V gene TRBV5-4; D might be TRBD1 (5 bases). This CDR3 region has 13 residues. The V end lost 4 bases, the J end lost 1 base, and 8 bases lay between the germline ends. Germline V CDR1 and CDR2: SGHNT, YYREEE (reference sequence). The CDR3 here is CASSLGTNTEAFF. The DNA of the CDR3 is TGTGCCAGCAGCCTCGGGACGAACACTGAAGCTTTCTTT.

The chain recombines TRBV18 with TRBJ2-1; no clear D. This CDR3 has 17 residues. Germline V gene data show CDR1 as KGHSH and CDR2 as LQKENI. V shed 0 bases and J shed 3 bases, with 15 bases lying between them. CDR3 sequence reads: CASSPPRSHPFYNEQFF. In nucleotides, the CDR3 is TGTGCCAGCTCACCACCGAGGAGCCACCCTTTCTACAATGAGCAGTTCTTC.

The V and J genes are TRBV5-1 and TRBJ1-3, with 9 bases that match TRBD1. The length of the CDR3 is 15 residues. Germline CDR1 reads SGHRS; CDR2 reads YFSETQ. V lost 4 bases, J lost 1 base, and 3 bases stayed unmatched. CDR3 coding DNA: TGCGCCAGCAGCGGAGGGACAGGGTCTGGAAACACCATATATTTT. The encoded protein is CASSGGTGSGNTIYF.

The rearrangement links TRBV7-9 to TRBJ1-4; D call uncertain. Germline V gene lookup returns CDR1 SEHNR and CDR2 FQNEAQ (reference sequence). The CDR3 sequence is 11 residues long. Trimming stripped 5 bases from V and 5 bases from J, with 3 bases between. The CDR3: CASSRNEKLFF. The CDR3 nucleotides are TGTGCCAGCAGCCGGAATGAAAAACTGTTTTTT.

V usage is TRBV27 and J usage is TRBJ2-5; 15 nucleotides line up with TRBD2. The CDR3 extends over 16 amino acids. The germline V gene has CDR1 MNHEY and CDR2 SMNVEV (reference sequence). The V segment lost 5 bases and the J segment 3 bases; nucleotides outside the gene matches: 4. This chain's CDR3 is CASSRGLAGGKETQYF. CDR3 sequence (DNA): TGTGCCAGCAGTAGAGGACTAGCGGGGGGGAAAGAGACCCAGTACTTC.

The chain joins TRBV7-6 to TRBJ1-1; D is ambiguous. This CDR3 is 15 amino acids long. Trimming pared 2 bases from V and 2 bases from J, leaving 12 bases between. Germline CDR1 is SGHVS and CDR2 is FNYEAQ. The CDR3 here is CASSLSTGFNTEAFF. CDR3 sequence (DNA): TGTGCCAGCAGCTTAAGTACGGGATTCAACACTGAAGCTTTCTTT.

The CDR3 DNA sequence: TGTGCCAGCAGTAGCCAAACCTACGAGCAGTACTTC. Protein product: CASSSQTYEQYF. The gene calls are TRBV6-5 and TRBJ2-7; D is undetermined. Trimming pared 5 bases from V and 2 bases from J, leaving 7 bases between. The CDR3 spans 12 residues. The germline gives CDR1 MNHEY, CDR2 SVGAGI.

CDR3 nucleotide sequence: TGTGCCAGCAGTGCCAGGGAGGGTAGCTCACCCCTCCACTTT. Its translation: CASSAREGSSPLHF. J is TRBJ1-6 and V is TRBV27, with D possibly being TRBD1 (5 bases). V shed 5 bases and J shed 10 bases, with 15 bases lying between them. Germline assignment: CDR1 MNHEY and CDR2 SMNVEV (reference sequence). The CDR3 runs to 14 residues.